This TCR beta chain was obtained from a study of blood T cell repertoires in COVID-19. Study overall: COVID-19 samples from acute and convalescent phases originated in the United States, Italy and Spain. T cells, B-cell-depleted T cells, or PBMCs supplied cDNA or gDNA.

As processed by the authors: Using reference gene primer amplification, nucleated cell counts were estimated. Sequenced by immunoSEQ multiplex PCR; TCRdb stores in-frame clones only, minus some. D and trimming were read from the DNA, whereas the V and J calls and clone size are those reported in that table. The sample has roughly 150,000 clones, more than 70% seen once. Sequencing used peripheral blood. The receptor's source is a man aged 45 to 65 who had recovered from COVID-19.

CDR3 bases: TGTGCCAGCAGTGAAAGGCAGGGCGTGAACTATGGCTACACCTTC. Encoded protein: CASSERQGVNYGYTF. The J gene is TRBJ1-2, the V gene TRBV6-1; D perhaps matches TRBD1 (5 bases). V gave up 2 bases and J gave up 2 bases, with 12 bases separating them. Germline V gene data show CDR1 as MNHNS and CDR2 as SASEGT. The CDR3 runs 15 residues.